The rows below give T cell receptor beta chains drawn from one sample of a study of T-cell memory formation after mild COVID-19. TCRdb analysed the 5' RACE reads with MiXCR anew, one entry per CDR3 protein. The sample consists of some 280,000 distinct CDR3 sequences, roughly 15% of them appearing once. Sample: PBMCs or a T cell subset sorted from them (not recorded which). The receptors stem from a man between 18 and 29 years old who had mild COVID-19 (a few samples of this study predate the infection). Cell type and time point are not known. Each CDR3 is given with its conserved first and last residue. The order of the fields is CDR3 DNA, CDR3 protein, V gene, D gene, J gene, clone size. D genes are given only for firm matches. Expanded clones are given a class, and other clones once, few, many or no size at all.

cdr3_nt: TGCGCCAGCAGCTTGTCCGGGACAGGGGCGTCGGGCACCGGGGAGCTGTTTTTT
cdr3_aa: CASSLSGTGASGTGELFF
v_call: TRBV5-1
d_call: TRBD1
j_call: TRBJ2-2
clone_size: -

cdr3_nt: TGTGCCAGCAGTTACTCGGGGCGGTTCCCCACAGATACGCAGTATTTT
cdr3_aa: CASSYSGRFPTDTQYF
v_call: TRBV6-2/TRBV6-3
d_call: -
j_call: TRBJ2-3
clone_size: few

cdr3_nt: TGCGCCAGCAGCGAGAGGACAGGGACTAGTAGTGATACGCAGTATTTT
cdr3_aa: CASSERTGTSSDTQYF
v_call: TRBV5-1
d_call: -
j_call: TRBJ2-3
clone_size: few

cdr3_nt: TGTGCCAGCTCACCGAGGCCAGGCAATCAGCCCCAGCATTTT
cdr3_aa: CASSPRPGNQPQHF
v_call: TRBV18
d_call: -
j_call: TRBJ1-5
clone_size: few

cdr3_nt: TGTGCCAGCAGTTACTGGAGTAATCAGCCCCAGCATTTT
cdr3_aa: CASSYWSNQPQHF
v_call: TRBV6-2/TRBV6-3
d_call: -
j_call: TRBJ1-5
clone_size: -

cdr3_nt: TGTGCCAGCAGCCTCTCAGGACAGGGATACAATGAGCAGTTCTTC
cdr3_aa: CASSLSGQGYNEQFF
v_call: TRBV6-5
d_call: TRBD1
j_call: TRBJ2-1
clone_size: few

cdr3_nt: TGCGCCAGCAGCTTGCCGGACAGGCCGGGACTAGCGGTCTACGAGCAGTACTTC
cdr3_aa: CASSLPDRPGLAVYEQYF
v_call: TRBV5-1
d_call: TRBD2
j_call: TRBJ2-7
clone_size: many

cdr3_nt: TGCAGTGCTAGAGATTTTTCGGGGGCTGCGTACGAGCAGTACTTC
cdr3_aa: CSARDFSGAAYEQYF
v_call: TRBV20-1
d_call: -
j_call: TRBJ2-7
clone_size: few

cdr3_nt: TGTGCCAGCAGCGCAGCGACAGAGCGGGACAGGGCCTTTCAAGAGACCCAGTACTTC
cdr3_aa: CASSAATERDRAFQETQYF
v_call: TRBV21-1
d_call: -
j_call: TRBJ2-5
clone_size: few

cdr3_nt: TGTGCCAGCAGCTTAGCCCTAAGAGGGGATACGCAGTATTTT
cdr3_aa: CASSLALRGDTQYF
v_call: TRBV7-2
d_call: -
j_call: TRBJ2-3
clone_size: many

cdr3_nt: TGCAGTGCTGGGCCCACGACAGGGGAGCTGTTTTTT
cdr3_aa: CSAGPTTGELFF
v_call: TRBV20-1
d_call: -
j_call: TRBJ2-2
clone_size: -

cdr3_nt: TGTGCCAGTAGTTCGACAGGTGCCTCTTCACTGGGAGCTTTCTTT
cdr3_aa: CASSSTGASSLGAFF
v_call: TRBV19
d_call: -
j_call: TRBJ1-1
clone_size: -

cdr3_nt: TGTGCCAGCAGCCAAGAACCAATCTCTGGGGCCAACGTCCTGACTTTC
cdr3_aa: CASSQEPISGANVLTF
v_call: TRBV3-1
d_call: -
j_call: TRBJ2-6
clone_size: once

cdr3_nt: TGTGCCAGCAGCGTAGATTCTGACAGTTCAAACATTCAGTACTTC
cdr3_aa: CASSVDSDSSNIQYF
v_call: TRBV9
d_call: -
j_call: TRBJ2-4
clone_size: -

cdr3_nt: TGTGCCAGCAGTTCACGGTGGAGGGGAACTAATGAAAAACTGTTTTTT
cdr3_aa: CASSSRWRGTNEKLFF
v_call: TRBV7-2
d_call: -
j_call: TRBJ1-4
clone_size: few

cdr3_nt: TGCAGTGCCCCGCGGACAGTGGGGGAAGAGACCCAGTACTTC
cdr3_aa: CSAPRTVGEETQYF
v_call: TRBV20-1
d_call: -
j_call: TRBJ2-5
clone_size: many

cdr3_nt: TGTGCCAGCAGCTTCGACAACTACAATGAGCAGTTCTTC
cdr3_aa: CASSFDNYNEQFF
v_call: TRBV11-2
d_call: -
j_call: TRBJ2-1
clone_size: few

cdr3_nt: TGCGCCAGCAGTACTGAGGGATGGAATGGCTACACCTTC
cdr3_aa: CASSTEGWNGYTF
v_call: TRBV5-1
d_call: -
j_call: TRBJ1-2
clone_size: few

cdr3_nt: TGCAGTGCCCTCGGGGACAGGTCGGCAAATGAGCAGTTCTTC
cdr3_aa: CSALGDRSANEQFF
v_call: TRBV20-1
d_call: TRBD1
j_call: TRBJ2-1
clone_size: -

cdr3_nt: TGTGCCAGCAGCTTATCGGGAGAGTGGTGGTATGGCTACACCTTC
cdr3_aa: CASSLSGEWWYGYTF
v_call: TRBV11-2
d_call: -
j_call: TRBJ1-2
clone_size: few

cdr3_nt: TGTGCCACCAGCAGAGATCCGGCACGGGGCGGGCAGTTCTTC
cdr3_aa: CATSRDPARGGQFF
v_call: TRBV15
d_call: -
j_call: TRBJ2-1
clone_size: -

cdr3_nt: TGTGCCAGCAGAAGGGACAGGGGCTCCTACAATGAGCAGTTCTTC
cdr3_aa: CASRRDRGSYNEQFF
v_call: TRBV2
d_call: TRBD1
j_call: TRBJ2-1
clone_size: few

cdr3_nt: TGTGCCAGCAGTTACGGGCCGGGACTAGCTACCTACGAGCAGTACTTC
cdr3_aa: CASSYGPGLATYEQYF
v_call: TRBV6-2/TRBV6-3
d_call: TRBD2
j_call: TRBJ2-7
clone_size: many

cdr3_nt: TGTGCCAGCAGCCAAGGACAGGGGTGGACCTACGAGCAGTACTTC
cdr3_aa: CASSQGQGWTYEQYF
v_call: TRBV4-2
d_call: TRBD1
j_call: TRBJ2-7
clone_size: few

cdr3_nt: TGTGCCAGCAGTCCTCGGGGGGCTGAGGACTACGAGCAGTACTTC
cdr3_aa: CASSPRGAEDYEQYF
v_call: TRBV5-4
d_call: -
j_call: TRBJ2-7
clone_size: -

cdr3_nt: TGCAGCGTTGAAGAAGTCACCAGGGGTAACAATGAGCAGTTCTTC
cdr3_aa: CSVEEVTRGNNEQFF
v_call: TRBV29-1
d_call: -
j_call: TRBJ2-1
clone_size: -

cdr3_nt: TGTGCCATCAGTGTAGAAGGGGATCAGCCCCAGCATTTT
cdr3_aa: CAISVEGDQPQHF
v_call: TRBV10-3
d_call: -
j_call: TRBJ1-5
clone_size: -

cdr3_nt: TGTGCCAGCGCCTCTTTGGGCACAGATACGCAGTATTTT
cdr3_aa: CASASLGTDTQYF
v_call: TRBV12-3/TRBV12-4
d_call: -
j_call: TRBJ2-3
clone_size: many

cdr3_nt: TGCAGCGTTGAACCCGATCCGGGAGATACGCAGTATTTT
cdr3_aa: CSVEPDPGDTQYF
v_call: TRBV29-1
d_call: -
j_call: TRBJ2-3
clone_size: many

cdr3_nt: TGTGCCAGCAGCTTAGTAGGGGGAACATTTAACACCGGGGAGCTGTTTTTT
cdr3_aa: CASSLVGGTFNTGELFF
v_call: TRBV7-6
d_call: -
j_call: TRBJ2-2
clone_size: few

cdr3_nt: TGTGCCTTCCTCGGGGAATCCCAGGAGACCCAGTACTTC
cdr3_aa: CAFLGESQETQYF
v_call: TRBV24-1
d_call: -
j_call: TRBJ2-5
clone_size: -

cdr3_nt: TGTGCCAGCAGCCCCCCGGGCACTAGCGGAGCCACCGGGGAGCTGTTTTTT
cdr3_aa: CASSPPGTSGATGELFF
v_call: TRBV7-3
d_call: TRBD2
j_call: TRBJ2-2
clone_size: -

cdr3_nt: TGTGCCAGCAGCTTGACGGGGGCGATATCCGCCCTCCACTTT
cdr3_aa: CASSLTGAISALHF
v_call: TRBV7-2
d_call: -
j_call: TRBJ1-6
clone_size: many

cdr3_nt: TGTGCCAGCAGCGATAGTCCCAGGGCAGGGACAGATACGCAGTATTTT
cdr3_aa: CASSDSPRAGTDTQYF
v_call: TRBV7-9
d_call: -
j_call: TRBJ2-3
clone_size: -

cdr3_nt: TGTGCCAGCAGTGACCCCGGGACAGAACAAGAGACCCAGTACTTC
cdr3_aa: CASSDPGTEQETQYF
v_call: TRBV6-4
d_call: TRBD1
j_call: TRBJ2-5
clone_size: few

cdr3_nt: TGCGCCAGCAGCTTCCTACAGGGGGCTGAAAAACTGTTTTTT
cdr3_aa: CASSFLQGAEKLFF
v_call: TRBV5-1
d_call: TRBD1
j_call: TRBJ1-4
clone_size: few

cdr3_nt: TGCGCCAGCAGCCCGTCGGGAGGTGGGAACACTGAAGCTTTCTTT
cdr3_aa: CASSPSGGGNTEAFF
v_call: TRBV5-1
d_call: -
j_call: TRBJ1-1
clone_size: -

cdr3_nt: TGTGCCAGCAGCTTAGCGCGAGGTAAAGTAGCCTACGAGCAGTACTTC
cdr3_aa: CASSLARGKVAYEQYF
v_call: TRBV7-9
d_call: -
j_call: TRBJ2-7
clone_size: many